The clone carrying this TCR beta chain was counted ten times or more. Time point here: pre-sensitization, week 0. Treatment given: therapeutic diphenylcyclopropenone sensitization with weekly scalp DPC. The CDR3 totals 12 residues. Germline-derived CDR1 and CDR2 are ENHRY and SYGVKD. V was shortened by 2 bases and J by 5 bases, with 7 bases between the two germline ends. TCRdb reanalysed the RACE reads using MiXCR and keeps one entry per CDR3 protein. The repertoire has roughly 380,000 distinct CDR3 sequences, roughly 4.6% of them found once; the top ten carry approximately 2.4%. This specimen belongs to a study of human T cells and chemical hapten exposure. About the research overall: Skin of the upper inner arm, around 2 cm by around 2 cm, received 2% DPC for sensitization. Small pooled library volume differences chiefly drove per-sample TCR yield variation.

The sample in question was whole blood, obtained in connection with sensitization to the hapten diphenylcyclopropenone (DPC). This chain joins TRBV10-3 and TRBJ2-7, with unresolved D. The source of this sequence is a woman aged 50 to 65 with alopecia areata. Some clones in this sample may be carry-over from other donors' samples. The CDR3 DNA reads TGTGCCATCAGTGAGGCCTACCACGAGCAGTACTTC. This encodes CAISEAYHEQYF.